This T cell receptor (beta chain) stems from a study of CD8+CD57+ T cells in acquired aplastic anemia. Germline V gene lookup returns CDR1 SQVTM and CDR2 ANQGSEA. Trimming removed 5 bases from V and 0 bases from J, with 5 bases in between. There are 11 residues in the CDR3. Patients chosen for sequencing had shown CD8+CD57+ cell expansion by flow cytometry. Severe acquired aplastic anemia was present in every patient. The study profiled TCR beta VDJ and CDR3 using genomic DNA as template. TCRdb reprocessed the reads with MiXCR, giving one entry per CDR3 protein. The sample lists some 180,000 distinct CDR3 sequences, less than 65% occurring once.

The V and J genes are TRBV29-1 and TRBJ2-7; the D is unclear. This receptor was taken from a human donor with aplastic anemia. The sample taken for sequencing was sorted CD4+, CD8+, or CD8+CD57+ T cells (not recorded which) from PBMCs. The CDR3 DNA follows: TGCAGCGTTCGGATCTCCTACGAGCAGTACTTC. Encoded protein: CSVRISYEQYF.